What follows are 11 T cell receptor beta chains derived from one specimen sequenced in a study of blood T cell repertoires in COVID-19. Here immunoSEQ multiplex PCR was the method, and the copy in TCRdb shows in-frame clones only, minus some. The sample yields about 34,000 clones, 85% seen once. Sequenced sample: peripheral blood. These receptor sequences come from a human donor with acute or convalescent COVID-19. The donor label of this sample is uncertain.

V is TRBV27 and J is TRBJ2-5; 7 nucleotides line up with TRBD1. V shed 6 bases and J 2 bases; nucleotides not matched to a gene: 3. This CDR3 spans 13 amino acids. From germline, CDR1 is MNHEY and CDR2 SMNVEV (reference sequence). The CDR3 spells CASSPRGQETQYF. The CDR3 coding sequence is TGTGCCAGCAGCCCCAGGGGGCAAGAGACCCAGTACTTC.

The table lists this clone with a few counts. This sequence joins TRBV9 and TRBJ1-1; D may be TRBD1 (6 bases). V lost 0 bases and J lost 5, with 14 bases in between. Per the germline V gene, CDR1 is SGDLS and CDR2 is YYNGEE. This CDR3 is 15 amino acids long. The CDR3 nucleotides are TGTGCCAGCAGCGTAGCAGGACAGTCTGAGACTGAAGCTTTCTTT. Amino acids: CASSVAGQSETEAFF. Filled out from reference TRBV9 and TRBJ1-1, the complete variable domain reads DSGVTQTPKHLITATGQRVTLRCSPRSGDLSVYWYQQSLDQGLQFLIQYYNGEERAKGNILERFSAQQFPDLHSELNLSSLELGDSALYFCASSVAGQSETEAFFGQGTRLTVV.

The genes are TRBV9 and TRBJ1-5, with TRBD1 matching 10 bases. V dropped 3 bases and J dropped 7; count of bases not matched to a gene: 7. The CDR3 covers 15 residues. In germline, CDR1 is SGDLS, CDR2 YYNGEE. The CDR3 protein is CASSAHGTGEQPQHF. The CDR3 DNA reads as TGTGCCAGCAGCGCACATGGGACAGGGGAGCAGCCCCAGCATTTT.

V gene TRBV27 combines with J gene TRBJ2-3, with 10 bases fitting TRBD2. The CDR3 loop spans 15 amino acids. Germline V gene sequence: CDR1 MNHEY, CDR2 SMNVEV (reference sequence). V lost 8 bases to trimming and J lost 5 bases; unmatched junction nucleotides: 10. CDR3 sequence: CASYTGTSVQDTQYF. The CDR3 DNA follows: TGTGCCAGCTACACCGGGACTAGCGTGCAAGATACGCAGTATTTT.

This chain joins TRBV11-3 and TRBJ2-4, with 7 bases matching TRBD1. CDR1 is SGHNT, CDR2 YENEEA, per germline. The CDR3 is made up of 15 amino acids. With 5 bases clipped from V and 0 bases from J, the junction kept 4 bases outside the gene matches. CDR3: CASSPGTVAKNIQYF. The CDR3 DNA reads TGTGCCAGCAGCCCAGGGACAGTAGCCAAAAACATTCAGTACTTC.

The gene calls are TRBV6-5 and TRBJ2-3; tentatively, D is TRBD1 (6 bases). Trimming shortened V by 6 bases and J by 4 bases, and 11 bases separated the two germline ends. This CDR3 comprises 13 residues. Germline assignment: CDR1 MNHEY and CDR2 SVGAGI. CDR3 in DNA: TGTGCCAGCAGGGGGGCTACAGCAGATACGCAGTATTTT. It translates to CASRGATADTQYF.

This clone was seen a few times. This chain links TRBV19 with TRBJ1-4; possibly TRBD1 for D (5 bases). The CDR3 totals 17 residues. Germline CDR1 is LNHDA and CDR2 is SQIVND (reference sequence). The ends were cut back, 1 base at V and 7 bases at J, with 19 bases in the middle. CDR3: CASSIGAGRATGEKLFF. The CDR3 nucleotides are TGTGCCAGTAGTATAGGGGCAGGGAGGGCCACCGGTGAAAAACTGTTTTTT.

The chain recombines TRBV5-1 with TRBJ1-2; D is unresolved. V lost 0 bases and J 6 bases, leaving 15 bases between the germline ends. Germline V CDR1 and CDR2: SGHRS, YFSETQ. The CDR3 covers 15 residues. The CDR3 loop is CASSLAGKMADGYTF. The CDR3 DNA sequence: TGCGCCAGCAGCTTGGCCGGGAAGATGGCGGATGGCTACACCTTC.

This chain links TRBV11-3 with TRBJ1-4; 8 nucleotides match TRBD1. The CDR3 is 15 residues long. J was trimmed by 4 bases and V by 5 bases; bases with no gene match: 6. Germline-derived CDR1 and CDR2 are SGHNT and YENEEA. The CDR3 coding sequence is TGTGCCAGCAGCACGACAGGGGCGAATAATGAAAAACTGTTTTTT. The encoded protein is CASSTTGANNEKLFF.

The chain employs TRBV28 and TRBJ1-1; D is undetermined. The CDR3 runs to 14 residues. Trimming took 8 bases from V and 4 from J, leaving 17 bases between them. From germline, CDR1 is MDHEN and CDR2 SYDVKM. As DNA, the CDR3 is TGTGCCAGCGGTCCCAGTGGGCCTGGCACTGAAGCTTTCTTT. Protein: CASGPSGPGTEAFF.

The chain uses TRBV15 and TRBJ1-3, with a weak D call TRBD1 (5 bases). The CDR3 has 15 residues. Germline V gene sequence: CDR1 LNHNV, CDR2 YYDKDF (reference sequence). V shed 0 bases and J shed 3 bases, with 9 bases lying between them. CDR3 sequence (DNA): TGTGCCACCAGCAGAGATCGGGGGGGTGGAAACACCATATATTTT. Amino acids: CATSRDRGGGNTIYF.